The 32 T cell receptor beta chains presented below share a single source sample, sequenced in a study of T cells in Graves' hyperthyroidism and ophthalmopathy. It was RNA transcripts that yielded the amplified TCR beta CDR3 regions. RT-PCR in the first round (using the HTBI primer set) targeted the TCR CDR3. TCRdb processed the multiplex PCR reads anew with MiXCR; each CDR3 protein has one entry. The sample carries 620,000 or so distinct CDR3 sequences, about 14% recorded once. The sequencing input was blood. The source of these receptors is a woman aged 45-59 years with Graves' ophthalmopathy.

This clonotype occurred many times. The J gene is TRBJ2-1, the V gene TRBV7-2; D gene uncertain. The CDR3 runs to 16 residues. The V end lost 2 bases, the J end lost 1 base, and 12 bases lay between the germline ends. Germline CDR1 is SGHTA and CDR2 is FQGNSA. The DNA for the CDR3 is TGTGCCAGCAGCTTACAAGGTGTGGATTCCTACAATGAGCAGTTCTTC. This sequence encodes CASSLQGVDSYNEQFF.

This clonotype was found a few times. The chain employs TRBV18 and TRBJ2-7; 9 bases are a match to TRBD1. J lost 1 base, V lost 3 bases, and 7 bases had no gene match. CDR3 length equals 16 residues. In germline, CDR1 is KGHSH, CDR2 LQKENI. CDR3 nucleotide sequence: TGTGCCAGCTCACCCACTGCGGGACAGGGATCCTACGAGCAGTACTTC. This sequence encodes CASSPTAGQGSYEQYF.

This clonotype was detected once. Here the CDR3 reads CASSIGTGSGNTIYF. The CDR3 DNA reads as TGTGCCAGTAGTATAGGGACAGGCTCTGGAAACACCATATATTTT. The rearrangement links TRBV19 to TRBJ1-3, with TRBD1 identical over 7 bases. The J segment lost 0 bases and the V segment lost 1 base, leaving 0 bases of the junction unmatched. This CDR3 comprises 15 residues. CDR1 LNHDA and CDR2 SQIVND come from the germline V gene (reference sequence).

This clonotype has a count of ten or more. The chain is built from TRBV7-9 and TRBJ2-1; 8 bases align to TRBD2. The ends lost 2 bases at V and 5 bases at J; junction bases unmatched: 14. The germline CDR1 and CDR2 sequences are SEHNR and FQNEAQ (reference sequence). The CDR3 loop spans 18 amino acids. This CDR3 reads CASSLLPFSGREDNEQFF. In DNA form, the CDR3 reads TGTGCCAGCAGCTTACTACCCTTCAGCGGGAGAGAGGACAATGAGCAGTTCTTC.

The chain uses TRBV7-9 and TRBJ2-1; possible D gene TRBD2, 5 bases. The length of the CDR3 is 14 residues. Trimming took 5 bases from V and 6 from J, leaving 14 bases between them. CDR1 and CDR2 (germline): SEHNR, FQNEAQ (reference sequence). Written as DNA, the CDR3 is TGTGCCAGCAGCCCCTTGGACTTCCTCAATGAGCAGTTCTTC. Translated: CASSPLDFLNEQFF.

This clonotype has a count of ten or more. The J gene is TRBJ1-1, the V gene TRBV18; TRBD1 aligns across 7 bases. The CDR3 spans 14 residues. CDR1 and CDR2 from the germline V gene are KGHSH and LQKENI. Trimming took 6 bases from V and 6 from J; bases not matched to a gene: 10. CDR3 nucleotide sequence: TGTGCCAGCTCGCATGACAGGGCCTTTGCTGAAGCTTTCTTT. Its protein product is CASSHDRAFAEAFF.

The chain links TRBV12-3 or TRBV12-4 to TRBJ1-2; 7 nucleotides match TRBD1. The V gene end was trimmed by 5 bases and the J gene end by 8 bases; junction bases not matched to a gene: 14. The CDR3 covers 15 residues. The CDR3, as DNA: TGTGCCAGCAGTCCTCGGACAGGAGGCCGGCGGGGCTACACCTTC. It yields the protein CASSPRTGGRRGYTF.

The chain carries TRBV9 and TRBJ1-6; D not certain. Trimming cost V 0 bases and J 5 bases, with 9 bases left between them. The V gene's germline CDR1 is SGDLS and CDR2 YYNGEE. This CDR3 is 15 amino acids long. CDR3 nucleotides: TGTGCCAGCAGCGTAGGGCAGCTTCATAATTCACCCCTCCACTTT. Protein product: CASSVGQLHNSPLHF.

This clonotype was observed at least ten times. The CDR3 region is CASRPLDRFGANVLTF. As DNA, the CDR3 is TGTGCCAGCAGACCTTTGGACAGGTTTGGGGCCAACGTCCTGACTTTC. J is TRBJ2-6 and V is TRBV6-1, with 7 bases fitting TRBD1. The V gene's germline CDR1 is MNHNS and CDR2 SASEGT. V trimming: 6 bases; J trimming: 3 bases; junction bases outside the gene matches: 8. This CDR3 has 16 amino acids.

The table lists this clonotype with many counts. This chain joins TRBV4-1 and TRBJ2-7, with 8 bases matching TRBD2. V lost 1 base, J lost 4 bases, and 6 bases stayed unmatched. Germline lookup yields CDR1 MGHRA and CDR2 YSYEKL. The length of the CDR3 is 15 residues. The CDR3 DNA reads TGCGCCAGCAGCCAAGGGCCGGGAGGGCCGTACGAGCAGTACTTC. Amino acid sequence: CASSQGPGGPYEQYF.

The chain joins TRBV11-3 to TRBJ2-1; 10 bases fit TRBD1. CDR3 length equals 17 residues. The germline V gene has CDR1 SGHNT and CDR2 YENEEA. J gave up 7 bases and V 1 base, and 10 bases lay outside the gene matches. This CDR3 reads CASSLVFRDRGKNEQFF. The CDR3 DNA sequence: TGTGCCAGCAGCTTAGTCTTCCGGGACAGGGGCAAGAATGAGCAGTTCTTC.

This clonotype has a count of ten or more. The chain uses TRBV27 and TRBJ2-7, with TRBD2 identical over 7 bases. The CDR3 covers 15 residues. Trimming took 2 bases from V and 0 from J; bases not matched to a gene: 4. Germline assignment: CDR1 MNHEY and CDR2 SMNVEV (reference sequence). CDR3 sequence: CASSLQGGSSYEQYF. Here the CDR3 DNA reads TGTGCCAGCAGTTTACAGGGCGGGAGCTCCTACGAGCAGTACTTC.

The CDR3 is CASSKAGDAYEQYF. The CDR3 DNA is TGTGCCAGCAGTAAGGCGGGCGATGCCTACGAGCAGTACTTC. The chain recombines TRBV6-1 with TRBJ2-7; weak D call: TRBD2 (5 bases). The CDR3 runs 14 residues. Trimming removed 5 bases at V and 2 bases at J, with 13 bases between. CDR1 is MNHNS, CDR2 SASEGT, per germline.

This clonotype appeared many times. The chain recombines TRBV7-2 with TRBJ2-7; 7 positions agree with TRBD2. The CDR3 is made up of 15 amino acids. V gave up 5 bases and J gave up 7 bases; unmatched junction bases: 14. From germline, CDR1 is SGHTA and CDR2 FQGNSA. CDR3 sequence: CASSTRTRRPGEQYF. In DNA, the CDR3 is TGTGCCAGCAGCACACGGACTAGACGTCCGGGAGAGCAGTACTTC.

This clonotype was recorded many times. The chain is built from TRBV7-6 and TRBJ2-3, with TRBD2 matching over 8 bases. The CDR3 is made up of 16 amino acids. V was pared by 2 bases and J by 5 bases, with 9 bases of the junction left unmatched. Germline-derived CDR1 and CDR2 are SGHVS and FNYEAQ. The CDR3 nucleotides read TGTGCCAGCAGCTTAAAAGCGGGAGTGAGCCTAGATACGCAGTATTTT. It yields the protein CASSLKAGVSLDTQYF.

There are a few counts of this clonotype. The rearrangement joins TRBV28 to TRBJ2-1; 14 bases agree with TRBD2. CDR1 MDHEN and CDR2 SYDVKM come from the germline V gene. V lost 5 bases and J lost 12; bases outside the gene matches: 6. The length of the CDR3 is 14 residues. The CDR3 sequence is CASSQTSGRAGQFF. CDR3 DNA: TGTGCCAGCAGTCAGACTAGCGGGAGGGCCGGGCAGTTCTTC. The full variable domain, completed using reference TRBV28 and TRBJ2-1, is DVKVTQSSRYLVKRTGEKVFLECVQDMDHENMFWYRQDPGLGLRLIYFSYDVKMKEKGDIPEGYSVSREKKERFSLILESASTNQTSMYLCASSQTSGRAGQFFGPGTRLTVL.

The V gene is TRBV6-2 or TRBV6-3, the J gene TRBJ2-4, with 10 nucleotides matching TRBD2. The V gene end was trimmed by 5 bases and the J gene end by 8 bases; junction bases not matched to a gene: 6. In germline, CDR1 is MNHEY, CDR2 SVGEGT. The CDR3 extends over 14 amino acids. This chain's CDR3 is CASSPIAGGDIQYF. CDR3 nucleotides: TGTGCCAGCAGTCCGATAGCGGGAGGTGACATTCAGTACTTC.

The table lists this clonotype with many counts. This rearrangement joins TRBV6-2 or TRBV6-3 to TRBJ1-1, with D unclear. Germline loops: CDR1 MNHEY, CDR2 SVGEGT. CDR3 length: 13 residues. V was pared by 2 bases and J by 5 bases, with 9 bases between. The CDR3 reads CASSYKSVTEAFF. In DNA, the CDR3 is TGTGCCAGCAGTTACAAGTCAGTAACTGAAGCTTTCTTT.

In its sample, this clonotype was seen many times. This sequence joins TRBV7-6 and TRBJ2-1; D might be TRBD1 (6 bases). This CDR3 has 16 residues. The germline V and J ends were trimmed by 2 bases and 6 bases, with 17 bases remaining between them. Germline values: CDR1 SGHVS, CDR2 FNYEAQ. The CDR3: CASSLFRQGSGNEQFF. The CDR3 nucleotides read TGTGCCAGCAGCTTATTTCGTCAGGGGAGTGGCAATGAGCAGTTCTTC.

This clonotype was observed a few times. The CDR3 nucleotides are TGTGCCAGCAGCCAACCGAGCGGGAGGGCCTCCTACGAGCAGTACTTC. Translation gives CASSQPSGRASYEQYF. The J gene is TRBJ2-7, the V gene TRBV4-2, with 10 bases aligning to TRBD2. The germline gives CDR1 LGHNA, CDR2 YNFKEQ. The CDR3 runs to 16 residues. V was clipped by 2 bases and J by 0 bases; unmatched bases: 4.

In its sample, this clonotype was seen many times. This chain uses TRBV3-1 with TRBJ2-4; D is perhaps TRBD1 or TRBD2 (5 bases each). This CDR3 comprises 17 residues. Germline loops: CDR1 LGHDT, CDR2 YNNKEL (reference sequence). Deletions cut 6 bases from V and 6 bases from J, with 24 bases between. The CDR3 DNA sequence: TGTGCCAGCAGTCCTTATTTGGGGGTCTTTGGGGGAAACATTCAGTACTTC. It translates to CASSPYLGVFGGNIQYF.

Regarding this clonotype: A junction boundary mismatches the germline segment, possibly from a read error. The chain recombines TRBV18 with TRBJ2-7, with TRBD1 identical over 9 bases. Germline CDR1 is KGHSH and CDR2 is LQKENI. The CDR3 runs to 14 residues. The CDR3 loop reads CASSPRDRDYEQSF. In nucleotides, the CDR3 is TGTGCCAGCTCACCACGGGACAGGGATTACGAGCAGTCCTTC.

The chain uses TRBV14 and TRBJ2-1; 12 bases agree with TRBD1. The germline V gene encodes CDR1 SGHDN and CDR2 FVKESK. This CDR3 spans 16 amino acids. Unmatched junction bases numbered 9, after V lost 3 bases and J lost 9 bases. The CDR3 is CASSQAPGQGAPEQFF. CDR3 nucleotide sequence: TGTGCCAGCAGCCAGGCACCGGGACAGGGGGCGCCTGAGCAGTTCTTC.

V gene TRBV20-1 combines with J gene TRBJ1-2; 9 nucleotides align to TRBD1. In germline, CDR1 is DFQATT, CDR2 SNEGSKA (reference sequence). V gave up 2 bases and J gave up 4 bases; unmatched junction bases: 11. The CDR3 length is 16 residues. The CDR3 protein is CSARWLPGQGGYGYTF. The CDR3 DNA reads TGCAGTGCTAGATGGTTACCGGGACAGGGAGGCTATGGCTACACCTTC.

This chain joins TRBV30 and TRBJ2-1, with D possibly being TRBD2 (6 bases). V was trimmed by 3 bases and J by 6 bases, leaving 15 bases between them. The CDR3 consists of 14 residues. Germline V lookup: CDR1 GTSNPN, CDR2 SVGIG (reference sequence). The chain's CDR3 is CAWRDYRKFNEQFF. The DNA of the CDR3 is TGTGCCTGGAGGGACTATCGAAAGTTCAATGAGCAGTTCTTC. The full variable domain, completed using reference TRBV30 and TRBJ2-1, is SQTIHQWPATLVQPVGSPLSLECTVEGTSNPNLYWYRQAAGRGLQLLFYSVGIGQISSEVPQNLSASRPQDRQFILSSKKLLLSDSGFYLCAWRDYRKFNEQFFGPGTRLTVL.

V is TRBV6-2 or TRBV6-3 and J is TRBJ2-1; D is uncertain. The CDR3 covers 11 residues. Trimming pared 2 bases from V and 11 bases from J, leaving 7 bases between. Germline assignment: CDR1 MNHEY and CDR2 SVGEGT. The CDR3 sequence is CASSYGNQQFF. CDR3 DNA sequence: TGTGCCAGCAGTTACGGGAATCAGCAGTTCTTC.

This clonotype was counted many times. CDR3 in amino acids: CASSLGRGSYEQYF. CDR3 DNA: TGTGCCAGCAGCTTAGGTCGGGGATCCTACGAGCAGTACTTC. The chain carries TRBV11-2 and TRBJ2-7; the D gene is possibly TRBD2 (5 bases). Trimming removed 1 base at V and 1 base at J, with 8 bases between. CDR3 length: 14 amino acids. CDR1 and CDR2 from the germline V gene are SGHAT and FQNNGV.

This clonotype was detected ten times or more. The chain combines TRBV5-1 with TRBJ1-1; D may be TRBD1 (5 bases). CDR1 is SGHRS and CDR2 is YFSETQ in the germline V gene. Between the trimmed V and J ends, which lost 1 base and 5 bases, there was a span of 15 bases. The CDR3 contains 15 residues. DNA of the CDR3: TGCGCCAGCAGCTTGCGGACAAATCTTATAACTGAAGCTTTCTTT. Residues: CASSLRTNLITEAFF.

This clonotype has ten or more counts. The chain couples TRBV12-3 or TRBV12-4 to TRBJ2-3; no clear D. Deletions cut 4 bases from V and 2 bases from J, with 7 bases between. This CDR3 spans 13 amino acids. The CDR3 nucleotides are TGTGCCAGCAGTTCTCAGAACACAGATACGCAGTATTTT. This encodes CASSSQNTDTQYF.

The chain employs TRBV20-1 and TRBJ1-5; D is uncertain. Deletions cut 3 bases from V and 3 bases from J, with 12 bases between. The germline gives CDR1 DFQATT, CDR2 SNEGSKA (reference sequence). CDR3 length equals 14 residues. The CDR3 here is CSASRGLLNQPQHF. In DNA, the CDR3 is TGCAGTGCTAGCAGAGGCCTCCTCAATCAGCCCCAGCATTTT.

At least ten counts were recorded for this clonotype. The gene calls are TRBV20-1 and TRBJ2-1, with a weak D call TRBD1 (5 bases). The CDR3 runs 12 residues. Trimming took 3 bases from V and 8 from J, leaving 11 bases between them. Germline V gene sequence: CDR1 DFQATT, CDR2 SNEGSKA (reference sequence). The CDR3 here is CSARPEGDEQFF. The CDR3 DNA follows: TGCAGTGCTAGGCCAGAAGGGGATGAGCAGTTCTTC.

The gene calls are TRBV6-1 and TRBJ2-1; D call uncertain. The CDR3 is 11 residues long. The germline CDR1 and CDR2 sequences are MNHNS and SASEGT. Trimming shortened V by 7 bases and J by 6 bases, and 7 bases separated the two germline ends. The CDR3 DNA sequence: TGTGCCAGCACGGACGGCAATGAGCAGTTCTTC. It translates to CASTDGNEQFF.